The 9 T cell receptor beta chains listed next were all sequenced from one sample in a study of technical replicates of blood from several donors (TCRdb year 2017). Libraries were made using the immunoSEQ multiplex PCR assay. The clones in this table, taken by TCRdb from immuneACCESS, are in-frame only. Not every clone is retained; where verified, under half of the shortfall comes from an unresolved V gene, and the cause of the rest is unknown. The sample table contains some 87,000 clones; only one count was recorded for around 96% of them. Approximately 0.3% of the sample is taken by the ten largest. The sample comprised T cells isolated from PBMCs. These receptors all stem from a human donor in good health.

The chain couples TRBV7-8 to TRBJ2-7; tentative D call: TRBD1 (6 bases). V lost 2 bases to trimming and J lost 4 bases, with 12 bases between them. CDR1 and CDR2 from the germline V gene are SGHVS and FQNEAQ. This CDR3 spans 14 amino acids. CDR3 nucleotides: TGTGCCAGCAGCTTATCCGGGACACTGTACGAGCAGTACTTC. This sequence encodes CASSLSGTLYEQYF.

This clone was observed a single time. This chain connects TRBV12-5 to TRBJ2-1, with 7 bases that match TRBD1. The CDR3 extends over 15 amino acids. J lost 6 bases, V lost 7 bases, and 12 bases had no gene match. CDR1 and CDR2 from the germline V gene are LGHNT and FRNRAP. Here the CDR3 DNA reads TGTGCTAGTGCCCTGGGACAGTTTTTCTCCAATGAGCAGTTCTTC. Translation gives CASALGQFFSNEQFF.

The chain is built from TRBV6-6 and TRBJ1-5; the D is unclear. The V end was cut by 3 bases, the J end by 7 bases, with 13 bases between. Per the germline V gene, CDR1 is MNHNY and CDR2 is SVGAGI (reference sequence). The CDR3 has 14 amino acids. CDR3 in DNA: TGTGCCAGCAGTTATGTGGCAGGTGACCAGCCCCAGCATTTT. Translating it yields CASSYVAGDQPQHF.

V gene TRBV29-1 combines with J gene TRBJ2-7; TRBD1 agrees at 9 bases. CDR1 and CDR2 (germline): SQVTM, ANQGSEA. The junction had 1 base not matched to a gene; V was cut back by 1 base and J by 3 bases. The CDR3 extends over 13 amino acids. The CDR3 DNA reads TGCAGCGTTGAAGGGGACAGGGACTACGAGCAGTACTTC. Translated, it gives CSVEGDRDYEQYF.

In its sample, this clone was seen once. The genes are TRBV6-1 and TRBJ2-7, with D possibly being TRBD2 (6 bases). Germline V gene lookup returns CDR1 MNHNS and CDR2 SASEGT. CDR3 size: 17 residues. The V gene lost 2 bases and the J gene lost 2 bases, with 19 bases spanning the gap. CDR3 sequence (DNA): TGTGCCAGCAGTGAATGGCTGTCAGCGGGCACGACCTACGAGCAGTACTTC. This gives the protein CASSEWLSAGTTYEQYF.

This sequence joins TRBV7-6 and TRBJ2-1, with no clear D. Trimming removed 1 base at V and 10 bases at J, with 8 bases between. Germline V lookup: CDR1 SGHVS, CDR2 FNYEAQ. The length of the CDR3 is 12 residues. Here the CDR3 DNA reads TGTGCCAGCAGCTTAGGAGAGAACGAGCAGTTCTTC. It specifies CASSLGENEQFF.

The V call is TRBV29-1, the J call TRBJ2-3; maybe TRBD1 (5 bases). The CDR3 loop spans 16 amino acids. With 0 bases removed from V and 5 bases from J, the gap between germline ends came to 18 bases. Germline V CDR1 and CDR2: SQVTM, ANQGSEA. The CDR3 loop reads CSVEESSRTILDTQYF. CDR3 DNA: TGCAGCGTTGAAGAGTCCAGCCGGACAATATTAGATACGCAGTATTTT.

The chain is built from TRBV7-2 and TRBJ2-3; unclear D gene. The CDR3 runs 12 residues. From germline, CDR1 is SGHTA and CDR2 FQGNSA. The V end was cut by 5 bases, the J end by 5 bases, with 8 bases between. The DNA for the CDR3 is TGTGCCAGCAGCCCTTCCGTAGATACGCAGTATTTT. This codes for CASSPSVDTQYF.

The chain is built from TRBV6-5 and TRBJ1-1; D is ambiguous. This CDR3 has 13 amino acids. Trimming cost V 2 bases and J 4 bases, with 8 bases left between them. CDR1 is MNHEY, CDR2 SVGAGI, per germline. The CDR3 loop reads CASSYGVSTEAFF. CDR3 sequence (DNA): TGTGCCAGCAGTTACGGAGTGAGCACTGAAGCTTTCTTT.